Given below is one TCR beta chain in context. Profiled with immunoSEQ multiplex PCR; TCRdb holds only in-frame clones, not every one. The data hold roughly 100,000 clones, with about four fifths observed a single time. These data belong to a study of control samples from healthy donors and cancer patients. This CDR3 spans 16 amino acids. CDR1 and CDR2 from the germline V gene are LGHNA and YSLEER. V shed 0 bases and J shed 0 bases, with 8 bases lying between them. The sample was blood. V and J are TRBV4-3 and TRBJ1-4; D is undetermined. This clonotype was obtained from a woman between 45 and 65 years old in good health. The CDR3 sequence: CASSQERRATNEKLFF. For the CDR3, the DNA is TGCGCCAGCAGCCAAGAACGCCGGGCAACTAATGAAAAACTGTTTTTT.